Listed below are T cell receptor beta chains from one sample, sequenced in a study of blood T cell repertoires in COVID-19. Method: immunoSEQ multiplex PCR; TCRdb's copy keeps in-frame clones and lacks some. Counted here are about 140,000 clones, around nine tenths occurring once; the ten biggest clones make up roughly 10%. The sequencing input was peripheral blood. All receptors come from a man aged 50 to 59 with active or convalescent COVID-19. CDR3s include the opening cysteine and the closing phenylalanine or tryptophan. The D gene is left open where the match is weak. Clone sizes are given selectively: once, few, many, or a class where the clone is expanded.

v_gene	d_gene	abundance	j_gene	CDR3nt	CDR3aa
TRBV5-4	TRBD1	NA	TRBJ2-7	TGTGCCAGCAGCTTGTCCGGGACAGGGCCTCACGAGCAGTACTTC	CASSLSGTGPHEQYF
TRBV5-6	TRBD1	NA	TRBJ1-2	TGTGCCAGCAGCTTGGAGAACAGGGGAGGCGGTGGCTACACCTTC	CASSLENRGGGGYTF
TRBV29-1	NA	NA	TRBJ2-5	TGCAGCGTTGCCCACGGGGAGACCCAGTACTTC	CSVAHGETQYF
TRBV19	TRBD1	NA	TRBJ2-3	TGTGCCAGTAGTAAAGACAGGGGGCGCATGGATACGCAGTATTTT	CASSKDRGRMDTQYF
TRBV12-3/TRBV12-4	TRBD1	NA	TRBJ1-4	TGTGCCAGCAGGGACAGGGCTGAAAAACTGTTTTTT	CASRDRAEKLFF
TRBV7-2	TRBD2	NA	TRBJ2-1	TGTGCCAGCAGCTTAGAACTAGCGGGAAACGATGAGCAGTTCTTC	CASSLELAGNDEQFF
TRBV19	TRBD1	NA	TRBJ1-1	TGTGCCAGTGGGAACAGGGGAAACATGAACACTGAAGCTTTCTTT	CASGNRGNMNTEAFF
TRBV6-1	TRBD2	NA	TRBJ2-7	TGTGCCAGCAGTGAAGCGGCCGGACTAGCGGGAGGATACGAGCAGTACTTC	CASSEAAGLAGGYEQYF
TRBV28	NA	NA	TRBJ1-5	TGTGCCAGCAGTTTAAGGGGGTGGCAGCCCCAGCATTTT	CASSLRGWQPQHF
TRBV20-1	NA	NA	TRBJ2-7	TGCAGTGCTAGTTCCGGACAGCCGGTGAACTTC	CSASSGQPVNF
TRBV7-9	TRBD1	NA	TRBJ1-2	TGTGCCAGCAGCATCGGAGACAGGGTTAACTATGGCTACACCTTC	CASSIGDRVNYGYTF
TRBV4-3	NA	NA	TRBJ1-2	TGCGCCAGCAGCCAAGATAGCAGCACCTTCTATGGCTACACCTTC	CASSQDSSTFYGYTF
TRBV28	NA	once	TRBJ1-4	TGTGCCAGCAGCCGGGGGGTACGGGAAAAACTGTTTTTT	CASSRGVREKLFF
TRBV30	NA	NA	TRBJ1-4	TGTGCCTGGAGGAGGGGGGGAAAACTGTTTTTT	CAWRRGGKLFF
TRBV6-2/TRBV6-3	NA	few	TRBJ2-5	TGTGCCAGCAGTGCACGGGTTTTCCAGTACTTC	CASSARVFQYF
TRBV7-9	TRBD1	NA	TRBJ2-3	TGTGCCAGCAGCCGAGGGACAGGGAATGATCCGCAGTATTTT	CASSRGTGNDPQYF
TRBV6-5	TRBD1	NA	TRBJ1-1	TGTGCCAGCAGGTGGGACAGGGGAAGGACTGAAGCTTTCTTT	CASRWDRGRTEAFF
TRBV5-1	NA	NA	TRBJ1-6	TGCGCCAGCAGCTTGGGACAGTATAATTCACCCCTCCACTTT	CASSLGQYNSPLHF
TRBV28	NA	once	TRBJ1-5	TGTGCCAGCAGCGGCCCAGCGGGCAATCAGCCCCAGCATTTT	CASSGPAGNQPQHF
TRBV24-1	TRBD1	NA	TRBJ2-1	TGTGCCACCAGTGGGGGACAGGGAGAAAACTACAATGAGCAGTTCTTC	CATSGGQGENYNEQFF
TRBV27	TRBD1	NA	TRBJ1-3	TGTGCCAGCAGTTTAAGACAGGGGTCCTCTGGAAACACCATATATTTT	CASSLRQGSSGNTIYF
TRBV19	TRBD1	NA	TRBJ1-1	TGTGCCAGTAATGGGGGACAGAGGAACACTGAAGCTTTCTTT	CASNGGQRNTEAFF
TRBV19	TRBD2	few	TRBJ2-7	TGTGCCAGTAGTTATGGCGGGGGGACCTACGAGCAGTACTTC	CASSYGGGTYEQYF
TRBV7-9	NA	NA	TRBJ1-1	TGTGCCAGCAGCTTAGCCGGGGGGAGGGAGGAGGCTTTCTTT	CASSLAGGREEAFF
TRBV3-1/TRBV3-2	NA	NA	TRBJ2-1	TGTGCCAGCAGCCAAGACACAGGGAGCTACAATGAGCAGTTCTTC	CASSQDTGSYNEQFF
TRBV28	NA	NA	TRBJ2-2	TGTGCCACCCCCAGCCCCGCAGGGACCGGGGAGCTGTTTTTT	CATPSPAGTGELFF
TRBV5-5	NA	NA	TRBJ2-7	TGTGCCAGCAGCTCGACTCGCTACGAGCAGTACTTC	CASSSTRYEQYF
TRBV6-2/TRBV6-3	NA	NA	TRBJ2-5	TGTGCCAGCAGCTGGGACTCGGGACGGGAGACCCAGTACTTC	CASSWDSGRETQYF
TRBV19	NA	NA	TRBJ1-4	TGTGCCAGTAGTATAGGACGACAGCTAACTAATGAAAAACTGTTTTTT	CASSIGRQLTNEKLFF
TRBV2	NA	NA	TRBJ1-5	TGTGCCAGCAGTCCTGGGGGGGGCGGGCAGCCCCAGCATTTT	CASSPGGGGQPQHF
TRBV30	NA	NA	TRBJ1-1	TGTGCCTGGAGTGTACCAGTTCTGTGCACTGAAGCTTTCTTT	CAWSVPVLCTEAFF
TRBV7-2	NA	NA	TRBJ2-1	TGTGCCAGCAGCGAGAGCGCTAGTTACAATGAGCAGTTCTTC	CASSESASYNEQFF
TRBV5-5	NA	NA	TRBJ2-7	TGTGCCAGCAGCTTGGTCAGGGCCCCCTCCTACGAGCAGTACTTC	CASSLVRAPSYEQYF
TRBV29-1	TRBD1	NA	TRBJ1-5	TGCAGCGTTAGACAGGGGGCTCGTCAGCCCCAGCATTTT	CSVRQGARQPQHF